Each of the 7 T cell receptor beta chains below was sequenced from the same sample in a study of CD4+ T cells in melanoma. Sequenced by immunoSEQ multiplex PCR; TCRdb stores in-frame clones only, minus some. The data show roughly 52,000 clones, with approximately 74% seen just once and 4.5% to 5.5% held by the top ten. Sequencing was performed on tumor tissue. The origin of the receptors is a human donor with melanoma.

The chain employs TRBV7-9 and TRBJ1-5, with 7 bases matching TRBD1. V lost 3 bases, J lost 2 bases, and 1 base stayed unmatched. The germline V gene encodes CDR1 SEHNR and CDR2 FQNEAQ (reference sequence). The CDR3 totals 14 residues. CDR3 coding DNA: TGTGCCAGCAGCTTCGGGACAGGCAATCAGCCCCAGCATTTT. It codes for CASSFGTGNQPQHF. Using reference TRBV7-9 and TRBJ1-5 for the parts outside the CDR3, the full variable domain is DTGVSQNPRHKITKRGQNVTFRCDPISEHNRLYWYRQTLGQGPEFLTYFQNEAQLEKSRLLSDRFSAERPKGSFSTLEIQRTEQGDSAMYLCASSFGTGNQPQHFGDGTRLSIL.

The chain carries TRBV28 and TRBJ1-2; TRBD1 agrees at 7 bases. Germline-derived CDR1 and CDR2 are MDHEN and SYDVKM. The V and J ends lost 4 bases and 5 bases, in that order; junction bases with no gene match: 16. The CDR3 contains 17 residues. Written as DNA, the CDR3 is TGTGCCAGCAGTTCTATCACTACTGACAGGGTTGAGTATGGCTACACCTTC. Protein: CASSSITTDRVEYGYTF.

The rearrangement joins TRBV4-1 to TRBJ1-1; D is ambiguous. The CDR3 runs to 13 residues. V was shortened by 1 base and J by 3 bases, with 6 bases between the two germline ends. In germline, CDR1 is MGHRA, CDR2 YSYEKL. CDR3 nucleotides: TGCGCCAGCAGCCAAGTTGGAGACACTGAAGCTTTCTTT. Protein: CASSQVGDTEAFF.

CDR3 nucleotides: TGTGCCAGCAGCTCAAATCAGGGCAAGAATCGTGAAAAACTGTTTTTT. This translates into CASSSNQGKNREKLFF. V usage is TRBV7-9 and J usage is TRBJ1-4; D possibly corresponds to TRBD1 (5 bases). The V gene's germline CDR1 is SEHNR and CDR2 FQNEAQ (reference sequence). This CDR3 region has 16 residues. V was cut by 4 bases and J by 7 bases, with 19 bases left in between. The entire variable domain, with the rest obtained from reference TRBV7-9 and TRBJ1-4, is as follows: DTGVSQNPRHKITKRGQNVTFRCDPISEHNRLYWYRQTLGQGPEFLTYFQNEAQLEKSRLLSDRFSAERPKGSFSTLEIQRTEQGDSAMYLCASSSNQGKNREKLFFGSGTQLSVL.

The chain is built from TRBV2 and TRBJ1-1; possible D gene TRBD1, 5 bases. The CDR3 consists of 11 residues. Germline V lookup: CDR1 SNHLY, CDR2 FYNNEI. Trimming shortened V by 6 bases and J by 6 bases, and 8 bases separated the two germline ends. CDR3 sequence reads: CASRVTAEAFF. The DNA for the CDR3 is TGTGCCAGCAGGGTGACAGCTGAAGCTTTCTTT.

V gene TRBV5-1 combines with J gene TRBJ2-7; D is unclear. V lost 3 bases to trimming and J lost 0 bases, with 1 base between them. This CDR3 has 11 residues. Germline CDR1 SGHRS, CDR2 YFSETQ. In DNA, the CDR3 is TGCGCCAGCAGCTCCTCCTACGAGCAGTACTTC. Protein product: CASSSSYEQYF.

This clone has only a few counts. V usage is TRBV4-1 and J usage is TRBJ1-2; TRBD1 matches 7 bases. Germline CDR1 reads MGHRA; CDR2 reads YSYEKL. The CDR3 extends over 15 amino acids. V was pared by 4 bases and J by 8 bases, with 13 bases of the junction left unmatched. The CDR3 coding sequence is TGCGCCAGCAGCCTCGTAGGGGGCGCAAGGGACGGCTACACCTTC. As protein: CASSLVGGARDGYTF.